The rows below give T cell receptor beta chains drawn from one sample of a study of T cells after yellow fever vaccination. TCRdb re-called the 5' RACE reads through MiXCR, storing one row per CDR3 protein. The table includes 250,000 to 300,000 distinct CDR3 sequences, about 5% detected once. The sample here was CD4+ T cells sorted from PBMCs, taken on the day of the yellow fever booster vaccination. All receptors come from a man younger than 30 who received the YFV17D yellow fever vaccine. The CDR3 runs from the conserved cysteine through the conserved F or W. The order of the fields is J gene, clone size, V gene, CDR3 protein. Clone size, where shown, is once, few, many, or a class for clones that have expanded.

TRBJ2-7 | few | TRBV6-5 | CASSYSGEMGYEQYF
TRBJ2-2 | . | TRBV6-2/TRBV6-3 | CASRSHGNTGELFF
TRBJ1-2 | . | TRBV5-4 | CASSEGNYGYTF
TRBJ2-2 | many | TRBV7-8 | CASSPRRGYTGELFF
TRBJ2-4 | few | TRBV6-2/TRBV6-3 | CASSYSGRLLAKNIQYF
TRBJ2-5 | many | TRBV29-1 | CSVAVEGGETQYF
TRBJ1-6 | many | TRBV7-2 | CASTLDGNSPLHF
TRBJ1-4 | many | TRBV19 | CASSISATNEKLFF
TRBJ2-5 | . | TRBV25-1 | CASSLAGTAPSETQYF
TRBJ1-2 | . | TRBV5-4 | CASSINRGGYTF
TRBJ2-2 | few | TRBV6-5 | CASSWTGGVGELFF
TRBJ2-3 | . | TRBV7-3 | CASSLRGGRSTDTQYF
TRBJ2-7 | . | TRBV18 | CASSPRGQGISEQYF
TRBJ1-6 | . | TRBV20-1 | CSAPDRRTGEDSPLHF
TRBJ1-5 | . | TRBV20-1 | CSAFRGANQPQHF
TRBJ2-3 | few | TRBV2 | CANLDRGSTDTQYF
TRBJ1-2 | few | TRBV7-2 | CASSLYRDRAYGYTF
TRBJ1-5 | . | TRBV20-1 | CSATGRNQPQHF
TRBJ1-1 | many | TRBV28 | CASSLGGVRTEAFF
TRBJ2-2 | . | TRBV24-1 | CATSDLSLGTAAGELFF
TRBJ2-5 | few | TRBV20-1 | CSGQQETQYF
TRBJ2-5 | few | TRBV11-2 | CASSVPGSETQYF
TRBJ1-2 | many | TRBV20-1 | CSGRTGTIDGYTF
TRBJ2-6 | few | TRBV10-3 | CAISERGQSLSGANVLTF
TRBJ1-1 | few | TRBV5-4 | CASSPVARQNPEAFF
TRBJ1-2 | many | TRBV18 | CASSRTGQENYGYTF
TRBJ2-5 | many | TRBV7-2 | CASSLDRAQETQYF
TRBJ1-2 | many | TRBV4-2 | CASSLPGQGTTSYTF
TRBJ1-2 | . | TRBV5-1 | CASSAGTGDGYTF
TRBJ2-6 | few | TRBV7-2 | CASSSTAGRANVLTF
TRBJ2-5 | . | TRBV5-1 | CASSPAAEKETQYF
TRBJ2-7 | many | TRBV5-1 | CASSLQGTAYEQYF
TRBJ1-1 | . | TRBV20-1 | CSAFRGSGDTEAFF
TRBJ1-1 | many | TRBV5-1 | CASSLLRLNTEAFF
TRBJ2-4 | few | TRBV6-2/TRBV6-3 | CASAQGGIQYF
TRBJ1-1 | few | TRBV5-1 | CASSFPPGQGSAAFF
TRBJ1-1 | few | TRBV6-6 | CASYGIFEAFF
TRBJ2-7 | few | TRBV11-3 | CASSSGGGAGLSEQYF
TRBJ2-2 | . | TRBV4-1 | CASSQEGTYTGELFF
TRBJ1-5 | many | TRBV29-1 | CSATLGGDQPQHF
TRBJ2-3 | many | TRBV29-1 | CSGDRGRGTQYF
TRBJ2-7 | many | TRBV7-8 | CASSPRVPSGQYF
TRBJ2-5 | many | TRBV4-3 | CASSQDQSRDGTQYF
TRBJ2-3 | many | TRBV7-2 | CASSFTGVEGTDTQYF
TRBJ2-7 | few | TRBV3-1 | CASSQYSLSSYEQYF
TRBJ2-1 | . | TRBV7-3 | CASSLTGGWDEQFF
TRBJ1-1 | many | TRBV7-6 | CASSLVLAGLETEAFF
TRBJ2-3 | many | TRBV15 | CATSQPGAGPTQYF
TRBJ2-3 | few | TRBV4-2 | CASSPTGSATSTDTQYF
TRBJ1-2 | once | TRBV3-1 | CASSRPQGTHGYTF
TRBJ2-2 | few | TRBV5-4 | CASSLARSNTGELFF
TRBJ2-4 | few | TRBV20-1 | CSAPGLEAKNIQYF
TRBJ1-2 | . | TRBV6-1 | CASSGAGNYGYTF